This is a list of T cell receptor beta chains from one sample in a study of vaccination and CD4 T cells after COVID-19. Their specific antigens are unknown. TCRdb reprocessed the PCR reads with MiXCR, giving one entry per CDR3 protein. The top ten clones hold approximately 12% of a sample with over 10,000 distinct CDR3 sequences, around three fifths of them seen once. The source material was CD4+ T cells from blood, cultured in vitro. The receptors originated from a human donor who had recovered from COVID-19. The CDR3 runs from the conserved cysteine through the conserved F or W. D genes are given only for firm matches. Size tells how often a clone was seen (once, few, many) or the class of an expanded clone, and some rows leave it out.

TGTGCCACCAGCAGGGGGGATGTGATTAGCAATCAGCCCCAGCATTTT CATSRGDVISNQPQHF - TRBJ1-5 TRBV15 -
TGTGCCAGCAGTTTAGCGCCGGAGACCCAGTACTTC CASSLAPETQYF few TRBJ2-5 TRBV12-3/TRBV12-4 -
TGTGCCAGCAGTGTACAGGGGTCGGATACGCAGTATTTT CASSVQGSDTQYF few TRBJ2-3 TRBV6-4 TRBD1
TGTGCCAGCAGTGAAAAGGGGGCTGGGGCCAACGTCCTGACTTTC CASSEKGAGANVLTF - TRBJ2-6 TRBV6-1 -
TGCGCCAGCCGGCCAGCGGGAGCGGTTTACAATGAGCAGTTCTTC CASRPAGAVYNEQFF - TRBJ2-1 TRBV5-1 TRBD2
TGTGCCACCAGTGACTATGACAGGGCCACTGAAGCTTTCTTT CATSDYDRATEAFF few TRBJ1-1 TRBV24-1 TRBD1
TGTGCCAGCAGTCCCCTTGGGGCTAGCGGACAGTACGAGCAGTACTTC CASSPLGASGQYEQYF once TRBJ2-7 TRBV28 -
TGTGCCAGCAGCTTCCAGCCCGATCAGCCCCAGCATTTT CASSFQPDQPQHF - TRBJ1-5 TRBV7-2 -
TGCAGTGCTAAAGGGACTAGCGGGAGGGCTATTGGGGAGACCCAGTACTTC CSAKGTSGRAIGETQYF - TRBJ2-5 TRBV20-1 TRBD2
TGTGCCAGCAGTTTTGGAGATACGCAGTATTTT CASSFGDTQYF - TRBJ2-3 TRBV12-3/TRBV12-4 -
TGCAGTGCTAGACGGGAGGGCCCATACGAGCAGTACTTC CSARREGPYEQYF - TRBJ2-7 TRBV20-1 TRBD2
TGTGCCAGCAGTGAAAGGACGGATAATCAGCCCCAGCATTTT CASSERTDNQPQHF - TRBJ1-5 TRBV2 -
TGTGCCATCAGTGGGGATAATTCACCCCTCCACTTT CAISGDNSPLHF - TRBJ1-6 TRBV10-3 -
TGTGCCAGCAGCGCTCGTAATAACGAGCAGTACTTC CASSARNNEQYF few TRBJ2-7 TRBV7-9 -
TGTGCCAGCAGCTTAACGAACAGGGGGAACACCGGGGAGCTGTTTTTT CASSLTNRGNTGELFF few TRBJ2-2 TRBV7-3 TRBD1
TGTGCCACCAGTGATGGGGGACTAGCGGGCTACAATGAGCAGTTCTTC CATSDGGLAGYNEQFF - TRBJ2-1 TRBV24-1 TRBD2
TGTGCCTGGAGTGCCCAGGGACAGGGGACTTGGGAGCAGTACTTC CAWSAQGQGTWEQYF - TRBJ2-7 TRBV30 TRBD1
TGTGCCAGCAGTCCTGGAATAGTAAAGACGCGGCGGTATCAGCCCCAGCATTTT CASSPGIVKTRRYQPQHF - TRBJ1-5 TRBV6-1 -
TGTGCCAGCAGTTACCGTCGGAATGAGCAGTTCTTC CASSYRRNEQFF - TRBJ2-1 TRBV6-2/TRBV6-3 -
TGTGCCAGCAGCTGGTGGGGCGAAGTCCACTTT CASSWWGEVHF - TRBJ1-6 TRBV7-2 -
TGCAGTGCTAGAGCTGTGACGGACGGTGCAATCACCTACGAGCAGTACTTC CSARAVTDGAITYEQYF - TRBJ2-7 TRBV20-1 -
TGCAGTGCTAGTACCGACTTAGACGAGCAGTACTTC CSASTDLDEQYF - TRBJ2-7 TRBV20-1 -